The text below deals with one T cell receptor (beta chain). This clone may be a read error of a much larger clone one base away. TCRdb called clones again from the PCR reads with MiXCR. Of roughly 98,000 clones in the sample, 15% were seen once. CDR3 length: 16 amino acids. V gave up 2 bases and J gave up 5 bases, with 15 bases separating them. The germline V gene has CDR1 MNHNS and CDR2 SASEGT. The data stem from a study of metastatic and nonmetastatic thyroid tumors. Thyroid surgery took place with no prior treatment in any patient. Source material: blood. This TCR was sampled from a female donor with papillary thyroid cancer or a benign thyroid nodule (not recorded which). Some clones in this sample may be carry-over from other donors' samples. The V call is TRBV6-1, the J call TRBJ1-4; tentative D call: TRBD1 (5 bases). CDR3 sequence reads: CASSEWGLPQNEKLFF. CDR3 DNA sequence: TGTGCCAGCAGTGAATGGGGACTCCCGCAAAATGAAAAACTGTTTTTT.